The 10 T cell receptor beta chains in this list originate from one sample, sequenced in a study of CD8 T cells in ankylosing spondylitis. Whole-study results and caveats: Apparently characteristic of ankylosing spondylitis blood was a TCR beta motif (about 8 highly homologous variants).

TCRdb fed the 5' RACE reads into MiXCR, producing one record per CDR3 protein. The sample has 470,000 or so distinct CDR3 sequences; approximately 26% are singletons. No antigens are known for them. Source material: blood, either unsorted or a sorted T cell fraction (not recorded which). These receptors were collected from a male donor with ankylosing spondylitis.

This clonotype was counted a single time. This chain links TRBV24-1 with TRBJ2-1; D possibly corresponds to TRBD2 (6 bases). CDR3 size: 15 residues. V gave up 4 bases and J gave up 5 bases, with 14 bases separating them. Germline V lookup: CDR1 KGHDR, CDR2 SFDVKD. The CDR3 spells CATSDGRGNNNEQFF. The CDR3 DNA reads as TGTGCCACCAGTGACGGGAGAGGAAACAACAATGAGCAGTTCTTC.

V gene TRBV7-2 combines with J gene TRBJ2-1; D gene ambiguous. Germline V gene sequence: CDR1 SGHTA, CDR2 FQGNSA. The CDR3 length is 10 residues. V was clipped by 1 base and J by 13 bases, with 5 bases between them. The CDR3, as DNA: TGTGCCAGCAGCTTAGAGCCTCAGTTCTTC. Protein sequence: CASSLEPQFF.

This clonotype was found a few times. The rearrangement joins TRBV7-9 to TRBJ2-3, with D perhaps matching TRBD2 (5 bases). V lost 1 base and J lost 2, with 7 bases in between. Germline loops: CDR1 SEHNR, CDR2 FQNEAQ (reference sequence). The CDR3 has 14 residues. The CDR3 is CASSLGLFTDTQYF. CDR3 DNA: TGTGCCAGCAGCTTAGGACTATTCACAGATACGCAGTATTTT.

The V gene is TRBV5-1, the J gene TRBJ2-1; 7 bases match TRBD2. CDR3 length equals 14 residues. The germline gives CDR1 SGHRS, CDR2 YFSETQ. The trim removed 5 bases at V and 0 bases at J, leaving 2 bases unmatched. The CDR3 is CASRLAPSYNEQFF. CDR3 coding DNA: TGCGCCAGCAGACTAGCGCCCTCCTACAATGAGCAGTTCTTC.

There are a few counts of this clonotype. This chain links TRBV7-2 with TRBJ2-1, with no clear D. V was shortened by 1 base and J by 7 bases, with 14 bases between the two germline ends. Germline V CDR1 and CDR2: SGHTA, FQGNSA. The CDR3 runs 15 residues. CDR3 region: CASSLEFSLWNEQFF. The CDR3 DNA reads as TGTGCCAGCAGCTTAGAGTTTTCTCTGTGGAATGAGCAGTTCTTC.

The J gene is TRBJ2-3, the V gene TRBV5-1; 13 nucleotides agree with TRBD2. The CDR3 consists of 17 residues. J was trimmed by 4 bases and V by 1 base; bases with no gene match: 6. From germline, CDR1 is SGHRS and CDR2 YFSETQ. CDR3 region: CASSLFPGLAGPDTQYF. CDR3 nucleotide sequence: TGCGCCAGCAGCTTGTTCCCGGGACTAGCGGGACCAGATACGCAGTATTTT.

The chain combines TRBV2 with TRBJ1-1, with 11 positions matching TRBD1. CDR3 length equals 14 residues. Germline CDR1 SNHLY, CDR2 FYNNEI. J was trimmed by 9 bases and V by 6 bases; bases with no gene match: 9. The CDR3: CASRPDRGPEKAFF. DNA of the CDR3: TGTGCCAGCAGGCCGGACAGGGGGCCTGAAAAAGCTTTCTTT. Supplemented by reference TRBV2 and TRBJ1-1, the full variable domain reads EPEVTQTPSHQVTQMGQEVILRCVPISNHLYFYWYRQILGQKVEFLVSFYNNEISEKSEIFDDQFSVERPDGSNFTLKIRSTKLEDSAMYFCASRPDRGPEKAFFGQGTRLTVV.

The sample holds a few counts of this clonotype. V usage is TRBV29-1 and J usage is TRBJ1-2; D gene uncertain. The V end lost 2 bases, the J end lost 1 base, and 11 bases lay between the germline ends. Germline V gene lookup returns CDR1 SQVTM and CDR2 ANQGSEA. The CDR3 totals 14 residues. The CDR3 sequence is CSVESRDLNYGYTF. The CDR3 DNA follows: TGCAGCGTTGAATCCCGCGACCTTAACTATGGCTACACCTTC.

This chain joins TRBV20-1 and TRBJ1-2, with TRBD1 as a possible D gene (5 bases). Trimming pared 6 bases from V and 8 bases from J, leaving 13 bases between. The CDR3 is made up of 11 amino acids. Germline CDR1 is DFQATT and CDR2 is SNEGSKA (reference sequence). The CDR3 here is CSATRGRGYTF. The CDR3 DNA sequence: TGCAGTGCCACACGGGGCAGGGGCTACACCTTC.

The chain is built from TRBV12-3 or TRBV12-4 and TRBJ2-3; 7 bases align to TRBD1. The V gene end was trimmed by 3 bases and the J gene end by 5 bases; junction bases not matched to a gene: 8. This CDR3 is 15 amino acids long. As DNA, the CDR3 is TGTGCCAGCAGTTTTTCGACAGGGTCGTTAGATACGCAGTATTTT. This codes for CASSFSTGSLDTQYF.